This T cell receptor beta chain came from a study of blood T cell repertoires in COVID-19. The wider study: Some COVID-19 samples were acute and others convalescent; all came from the United States, Italy and Spain.

Sequenced by immunoSEQ multiplex PCR; TCRdb stores in-frame clones only, minus some. The sample has about 94,000 clones; approximately 84% are singletons. Seattle patient enrollment occurred during active infection, with longitudinal follow-up thereafter. The V gene's germline CDR1 is MNHEY and CDR2 SMNVEV (reference sequence). The V segment lost 10 bases and the J segment 0 bases; nucleotides outside the gene matches: 13. The CDR3 spans 16 residues. The sequencing input was peripheral blood. V gene TRBV27 combines with J gene TRBJ1-1; 8 bases line up with TRBD1. The sequence was collected from a man in his sixties or seventies with COVID-19, enrolled during active disease. CDR3 coding DNA: TGTGCCACCTGGGGTGGGACAGGCAGCATGAACACTGAAGCTTTCTTT. Its translation is CATWGGTGSMNTEAFF.